This is a list of T cell receptor beta chains from one sample in a study of OX40 agonist ivuxolimab in advanced cancers. The data were produced by immunoSEQ multiplex PCR, yet TCRdb's version contains in-frame clones alone and is incomplete. The table records around 150,000 clones, 75% to 95% of them present only once. The material was CD4+ or CD8+ T cells sorted from blood, obtained in a trial of the OX40 agonist ivuxolimab. These receptors were collected from an adult with an advanced solid tumor such as melanoma, head and neck, liver or kidney cancer. Both conserved end residues are part of each CDR3. D genes are given only for firm matches. Size is stated for part of the rows, as once, few or many counts, or as a class when the clone is expanded.

few	.	TRBV19	TRBJ2-1	TGTGCCAGTAGTGTCCAGGGTTACAATGAGCAGTTCTTC	CASSVQGYNEQFF
.	TRBD2	TRBV5-6	TRBJ2-1	TGTGCCAGCAAGTGGACTAGCGGAAACAATGAGCAGTTCTTC	CASKWTSGNNEQFF
.	.	TRBV18	TRBJ1-5	TGTGCCAGCTCACTGGCAGATCAGCCCCAGCATTTT	CASSLADQPQHF
.	.	TRBV30	TRBJ2-7	TGTGCCTGGAGTCCCTGGGGGACCTACGAGCAGTACTTC	CAWSPWGTYEQYF
.	.	TRBV9	TRBJ1-2	TGTGCCAGCAGCGTAGGCGGGGTTGGCTACACCTTC	CASSVGGVGYTF
.	.	TRBV5-1	TRBJ2-3	TGCGCCAGCACTGGGGACAATTCCGATACGCAGTATTTT	CASTGDNSDTQYF
.	TRBD2	TRBV28	TRBJ2-5	TGTGCCAGCAGTTCCGGGACTAGCGGGAGGATCACAGAGACCCAGTACTTC	CASSSGTSGRITETQYF
.	TRBD2	TRBV6-5	TRBJ2-3	TGTGCCAGCAGTTACTCGGGGACTAGCGGCACAGATACGCAGTATTTT	CASSYSGTSGTDTQYF
.	.	TRBV6-5	TRBJ2-1	TGTGCCAGCAGTTATAAATATCTGTACTACAATGAGCAGTTCTTC	CASSYKYLYYNEQFF
.	.	TRBV7-3	TRBJ2-7	TGTGCCAGCAGCCCCCGGACAGTTCTCTACGAGCAGTACTTC	CASSPRTVLYEQYF
.	TRBD2	TRBV6-1	TRBJ2-1	TGTGCCAGCAGTGAAAGGACTAGCGGGAGGGGTGAGCAGTTCTTC	CASSERTSGRGEQFF
once	.	TRBV19	TRBJ1-2	TGTGCCAGTAGTATAGGAGAGGGTGGAAACTATGGCTACACCTTC	CASSIGEGGNYGYTF